This entry lists 26 T cell receptor beta chains sequenced from one sample in a study of a mutant IDH1 vaccine in newly diagnosed glioma. Specified time point: baseline, week 1 (first vaccination visit). Treatment indicated: pre-vaccination baseline after standard-of-care therapy. Using immunoSEQ multiplex PCR, the repertoire was profiled, and TCRdb retains in-frame clones only, with some absent. The sample holds about 68,000 clones, 79% seen once. The sequencing here drew on PBMCs, taken from a glioma patient treated with radiotherapy, temozolomide or both. All receptors derive from a man between 45 and 60 years old with glioma.

The rearrangement joins TRBV29-1 to TRBJ2-2; D may correspond to TRBD1 or TRBD2 (5 bases each). The CDR3 has 15 amino acids. Germline CDR1 SQVTM, CDR2 ANQGSEA. V lost 7 bases, J lost 2 bases, and 17 bases lay in between. CDR3: CSARAGTSNTGELFF. CDR3 DNA: TGCAGCGCCCGAGCCGGGACGTCCAACACCGGGGAGCTGTTTTTT.

The chain joins TRBV6-5 to TRBJ1-1; possible D gene TRBD1, 5 bases. This CDR3 is built from 11 residues. The germline V gene has CDR1 MNHEY and CDR2 SVGAGI. With 6 bases removed from V and 6 bases from J, the gap between germline ends came to 8 bases. The DNA of the CDR3 is TGTGCCAGCAGCTGGGGCCCTGAAGCTTTCTTT. This sequence encodes CASSWGPEAFF.

The chain recombines TRBV4-1 with TRBJ1-1; 9 bases are shared with TRBD1. The V gene's germline CDR1 is MGHRA and CDR2 YSYEKL. The CDR3 is 19 residues long. With 1 base clipped from V and 1 base from J, the junction kept 13 bases outside the gene matches. The CDR3 sequence is CASSQVFRDRALGNTEAFF. In DNA form, the CDR3 reads TGCGCCAGCAGCCAAGTCTTCCGGGACAGGGCCTTGGGGAACACTGAAGCTTTCTTT.

The chain joins TRBV9 to TRBJ2-2; TRBD1 matches at 7 bases. V was clipped by 0 bases and J by 0 bases; unmatched bases: 2. Germline V gives CDR1 SGDLS, CDR2 YYNGEE. This CDR3 has 16 amino acids. The CDR3 DNA sequence: TGTGCCAGCAGCGTAGTCGGGACAGCGAACACCGGGGAGCTGTTTTTT. Its translation: CASSVVGTANTGELFF.

The chain joins TRBV5-6 to TRBJ2-1; 13 bases map to TRBD2. After removal of 3 bases from V and 7 bases from J, the junction contained 4 bases not matched to a gene. The germline gives CDR1 SGHDT, CDR2 YYEEEE. The CDR3 consists of 15 residues. CDR3 protein: CASSWGLAGSNEQFF. DNA of the CDR3: TGTGCCAGCAGCTGGGGACTAGCGGGGAGTAATGAGCAGTTCTTC.

V is TRBV6-5 and J is TRBJ2-7; possibly TRBD1 for D (7 bases). This CDR3 comprises 14 residues. V shed 4 bases and J shed 7 bases, with 17 bases lying between them. The germline CDR1 and CDR2 sequences are MNHEY and SVGAGI. CDR3 sequence: CASSSSDRTTEQYF. The CDR3 DNA sequence: TGTGCCAGCAGTTCCTCGGACAGGACTACGGAGCAGTACTTC.

The rearrangement uses TRBV9 and TRBJ2-1; the D is unclear. The CDR3 extends over 12 amino acids. Germline CDR1 and CDR2: SGDLS and YYNGEE. Trimming took 0 bases from V and 8 from J, leaving 6 bases between them. The CDR3, as DNA: TGTGCCAGCAGCGTAGGGGGATATGAGCAGTTCTTC. Translated: CASSVGGYEQFF.

This clone was observed a few times. The chain recombines TRBV5-1 with TRBJ2-7; weak D call: TRBD2 (6 bases). V gave up 1 base and J gave up 1 base, with 9 bases separating them. CDR3 length: 14 amino acids. Germline lookup yields CDR1 SGHRS and CDR2 YFSETQ. This chain's CDR3 is CASSLIGGSYEQYF. In DNA, the CDR3 is TGCGCCAGCAGCTTGATTGGGGGGTCCTACGAGCAGTACTTC.

The chain employs TRBV6-1 and TRBJ2-7; the match to TRBD2 covers 7 bases. Per the germline V gene, CDR1 is MNHNS and CDR2 is SASEGT. The CDR3 covers 15 residues. The V gene end was trimmed by 2 bases and the J gene end by 4 bases; junction bases not matched to a gene: 8. CDR3 region: CASSESGVVNYEQYF. CDR3 bases: TGTGCCAGCAGTGAAAGCGGGGTCGTTAATTACGAGCAGTACTTC.

V and J are TRBV5-1 and TRBJ1-1; D not resolved. CDR1 and CDR2 (germline): SGHRS, YFSETQ. This CDR3 is 10 amino acids long. Trimming pared 10 bases from V and 1 base from J, leaving 5 bases between. DNA of the CDR3: TGCGCCGTAAGGAACACTGAAGCTTTCTTT. Its protein is CAVRNTEAFF.

The rearrangement joins TRBV27 to TRBJ2-7; D gene unclear. The CDR3 is 14 amino acids. Germline CDR1 is MNHEY and CDR2 is SMNVEV (reference sequence). V was trimmed by 1 base and J by 1 base, leaving 8 bases between them. The CDR3 sequence: CASSLYKQSYEQYF. CDR3 sequence (DNA): TGTGCCAGCAGTTTATATAAGCAGTCCTACGAGCAGTACTTC.

The gene calls are TRBV9 and TRBJ2-7; D is uncertain. Trimming removed 0 bases at V and 3 bases at J, with 10 bases between. Germline V lookup: CDR1 SGDLS, CDR2 YYNGEE. There are 14 residues in the CDR3. This chain's CDR3 is CASSVGPQDYEQYF. CDR3 nucleotide sequence: TGTGCCAGCAGCGTAGGACCCCAGGACTACGAGCAGTACTTC. Drawing the rest from reference TRBV9 and TRBJ2-7, the complete variable domain is DSGVTQTPKHLITATGQRVTLRCSPRSGDLSVYWYQQSLDQGLQFLIQYYNGEERAKGNILERFSAQQFPDLHSELNLSSLELGDSALYFCASSVGPQDYEQYFGPGTRLTVT.

This clone appeared a few times. The chain couples TRBV6-5 to TRBJ1-1; D is possibly TRBD1 (5 bases). CDR3 length equals 13 residues. V was trimmed by 2 bases and J by 4 bases, leaving 8 bases between them. In germline, CDR1 is MNHEY, CDR2 SVGAGI. CDR3 protein: CASSYPGTTEAFF. DNA for the CDR3: TGTGCCAGCAGTTACCCCGGGACCACTGAAGCTTTCTTT.

This chain links TRBV28 with TRBJ2-2; 8 bases line up with TRBD2. The CDR3 loop spans 15 amino acids. Germline V CDR1 and CDR2: MDHEN, SYDVKM. V lost 3 bases, J lost 4 bases, and 4 bases stayed unmatched. The CDR3 sequence: CASSFDSGSTGELFF. The CDR3 DNA sequence: TGTGCCAGCAGTTTCGACAGCGGGAGCACCGGGGAGCTGTTTTTT.

The genes are TRBV28 and TRBJ2-7, with 9 bases identical to TRBD1. CDR1 MDHEN and CDR2 SYDVKM come from the germline V gene. CDR3 size: 14 residues. The V and J ends lost 4 bases and 2 bases, in that order; junction bases with no gene match: 3. This CDR3 reads CASSSGQGPYEQYF. CDR3 sequence (DNA): TGTGCCAGCAGTTCGGGACAGGGTCCCTACGAGCAGTACTTC.

The chain employs TRBV7-9 and TRBJ1-2; D gene ambiguous. The CDR3 runs to 15 residues. Germline assignment: CDR1 SEHNR and CDR2 FQNEAQ (reference sequence). Trimming took 5 bases from V and 2 from J, leaving 15 bases between them. CDR3 coding DNA: TGTGCCAGCAGCCCGCCGGACGGATCCAACTATGGCTACACCTTC. This sequence encodes CASSPPDGSNYGYTF.

The chain couples TRBV5-6 to TRBJ2-1, with TRBD1 matching over 7 bases. Germline V gene lookup returns CDR1 SGHDT and CDR2 YYEEEE. The CDR3 consists of 13 residues. V was clipped by 2 bases and J by 6 bases; unmatched bases: 2. CDR3 nucleotides: TGTGCCAGCAGCTTCGCAGGGGGCAATGAGCAGTTCTTC. Translation: CASSFAGGNEQFF.

The gene calls are TRBV6-4 and TRBJ1-1; the D is unclear. CDR3 length equals 13 residues. Deletions cut 3 bases from V and 1 base from J, with 6 bases between. Germline CDR1 reads MRHNA; CDR2 reads SNTAGT. CDR3 in DNA: TGTGCCAGCAGTGAGTACGGGAACACTGAAGCTTTCTTT. Its translation: CASSEYGNTEAFF.

This clone was counted a few times. V gene TRBV6-6 combines with J gene TRBJ1-1, with D unclear. This CDR3 region has 13 residues. V lost 5 bases and J lost 13, with 20 bases in between. Germline CDR1 is MNHNY and CDR2 is SVGAGI (reference sequence). In DNA, the CDR3 is TGTGCCAGCAGTGCCTTATCGACCCTGGGGATTTTCTTT. Translation gives CASSALSTLGIFF.

This clone has more than one count but fewer than ten. V gene TRBV20-1 combines with J gene TRBJ2-7; D gene ambiguous. The V gene lost 1 base and the J gene lost 10 bases, with 11 bases spanning the gap. Germline V gene sequence: CDR1 DFQATT, CDR2 SNEGSKA (reference sequence). The CDR3 has 11 residues. CDR3 amino acids: CSARGRADQYF. CDR3 in DNA: TGCAGTGCTAGAGGACGTGCGGATCAGTACTTC.

The chain couples TRBV4-2 to TRBJ1-5; possible D gene TRBD1, 5 bases. V was clipped by 0 bases and J by 4 bases, with 10 bases between them. The CDR3 contains 15 residues. Germline V gene sequence: CDR1 LGHNA, CDR2 YNFKEQ. The CDR3 reads CASSQDAGGNQPQHF. The CDR3, as DNA: TGTGCCAGCAGCCAAGATGCGGGGGGGAATCAGCCCCAGCATTTT.

CDR3 sequence reads: CASSLGGPANTEAFF. For the CDR3, the DNA is TGTGCCAGCAGCTTGGGGGGACCCGCGAACACTGAAGCTTTCTTT. The chain has TRBV5-4 and TRBJ1-1, with a possible D match to TRBD1 (5 bases). Germline lookup yields CDR1 SGHNT and CDR2 YYREEE (reference sequence). There are 15 residues in the CDR3. V lost 0 bases and J lost 1, with 10 bases in between.

The V call is TRBV4-3, the J call TRBJ2-6; tentatively, D is TRBD1 or TRBD2 (5 bases each). V was cut by 2 bases and J by 0 bases, with 17 bases left in between. The CDR3 has 19 amino acids. Per germline, CDR1 LGHNA and CDR2 YSLEER. The CDR3 DNA reads as TGCGCCAGCAGCCAAATTCCCGGGACGGATCACTCTGGGGCCAACGTCCTGACTTTC. Translation: CASSQIPGTDHSGANVLTF.

This rearrangement joins TRBV2 to TRBJ2-2, with no clear D. CDR1 is SNHLY, CDR2 FYNNEI, per germline. The V and J ends lost 7 bases and 2 bases respectively, with 11 bases between them. CDR3 length: 14 residues. CDR3 coding DNA: TGTGCCAGCACCGCCTTTCGAAACACCGGGGAGCTGTTTTTT. The encoded protein is CASTAFRNTGELFF.

This sequence joins TRBV4-2 and TRBJ2-5; 13 nucleotides line up with TRBD2. CDR3 length: 17 amino acids. V lost 0 bases to trimming and J lost 5 bases; unmatched junction nucleotides: 6. The germline V gene encodes CDR1 LGHNA and CDR2 YNFKEQ. The CDR3 sequence: CASSQELAGGPGETQYF. The DNA of the CDR3 is TGTGCCAGCAGCCAAGAACTAGCGGGGGGGCCGGGGGAGACCCAGTACTTC.

DNA for the CDR3: TGTGCCAGCAGCCAAACTATTCAGGGGAGCTCCTACGAGCAGTACTTC. Its translation: CASSQTIQGSSYEQYF. This rearrangement joins TRBV14 to TRBJ2-5, with a possible D match to TRBD1 (6 bases). The tail of the sequence fits TRBJ2-7 better, so the J call may be wrong. Germline loops: CDR1 SGHDN, CDR2 FVKESK. The CDR3 covers 16 residues.